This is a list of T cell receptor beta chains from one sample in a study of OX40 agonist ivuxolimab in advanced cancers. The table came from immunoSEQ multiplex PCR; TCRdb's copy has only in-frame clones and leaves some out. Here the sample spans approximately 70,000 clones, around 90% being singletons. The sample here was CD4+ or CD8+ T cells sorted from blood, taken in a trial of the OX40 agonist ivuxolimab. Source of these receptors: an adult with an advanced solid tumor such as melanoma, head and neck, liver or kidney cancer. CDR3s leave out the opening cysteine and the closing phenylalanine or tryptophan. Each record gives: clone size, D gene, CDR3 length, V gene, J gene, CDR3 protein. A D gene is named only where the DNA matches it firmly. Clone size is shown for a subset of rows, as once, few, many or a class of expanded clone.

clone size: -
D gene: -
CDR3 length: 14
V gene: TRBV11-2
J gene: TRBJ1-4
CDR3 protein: ASSLARGATNEKLF

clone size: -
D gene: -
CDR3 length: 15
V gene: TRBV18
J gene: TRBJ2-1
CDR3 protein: ASSPRAGDRTYNEQF

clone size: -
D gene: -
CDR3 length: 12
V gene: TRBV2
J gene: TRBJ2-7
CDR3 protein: ASSDLRDSHEQY

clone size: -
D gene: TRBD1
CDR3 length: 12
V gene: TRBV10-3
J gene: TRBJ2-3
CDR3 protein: ASMDRASYGTQY

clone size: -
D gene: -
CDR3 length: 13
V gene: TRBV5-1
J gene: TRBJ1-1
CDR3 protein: ASSLEGTMNTEAF

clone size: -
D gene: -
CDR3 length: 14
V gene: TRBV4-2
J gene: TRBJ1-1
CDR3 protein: ASSQGGGLENTEAF

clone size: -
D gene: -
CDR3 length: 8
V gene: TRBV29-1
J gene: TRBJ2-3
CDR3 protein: SVGLDTQY

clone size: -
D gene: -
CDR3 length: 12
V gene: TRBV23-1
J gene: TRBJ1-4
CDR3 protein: ARIRGGRNEKLF

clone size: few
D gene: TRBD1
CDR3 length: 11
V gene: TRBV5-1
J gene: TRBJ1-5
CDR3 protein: ASSPGGEQPQH

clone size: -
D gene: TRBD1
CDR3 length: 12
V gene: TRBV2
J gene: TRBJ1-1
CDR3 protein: ASRTGTANTEAF

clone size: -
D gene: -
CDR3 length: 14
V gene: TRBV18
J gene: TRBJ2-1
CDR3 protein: ASSPGQTRAGGEQF

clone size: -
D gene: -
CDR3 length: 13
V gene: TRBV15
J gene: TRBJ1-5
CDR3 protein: ATSGPGRGYQPQH

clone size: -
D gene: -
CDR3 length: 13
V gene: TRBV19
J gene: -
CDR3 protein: ASSIRQVSWNEQY

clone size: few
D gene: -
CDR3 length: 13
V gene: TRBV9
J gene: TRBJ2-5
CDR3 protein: ASSGYGQIQETQY

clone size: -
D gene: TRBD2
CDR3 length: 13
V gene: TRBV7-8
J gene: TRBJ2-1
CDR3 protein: ASSLELAGDNEQF

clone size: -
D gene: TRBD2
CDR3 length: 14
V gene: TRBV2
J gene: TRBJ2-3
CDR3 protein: ASSALAGGLFDTQY

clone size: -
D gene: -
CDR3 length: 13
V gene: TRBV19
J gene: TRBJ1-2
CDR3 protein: ASSIPTAGNYGYT

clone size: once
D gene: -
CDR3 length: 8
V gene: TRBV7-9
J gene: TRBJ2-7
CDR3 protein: ASLKNEQY

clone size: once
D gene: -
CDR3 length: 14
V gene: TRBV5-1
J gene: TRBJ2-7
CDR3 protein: ASSLMGALRRGEQY

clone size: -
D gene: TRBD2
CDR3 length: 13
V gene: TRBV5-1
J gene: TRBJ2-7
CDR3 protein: ASSLGLAEAYEQY

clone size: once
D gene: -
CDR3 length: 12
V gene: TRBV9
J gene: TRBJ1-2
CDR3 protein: ARIPSDSSHGYT

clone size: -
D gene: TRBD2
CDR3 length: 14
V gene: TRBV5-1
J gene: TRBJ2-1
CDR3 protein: ASSLSSGSSYNEQF

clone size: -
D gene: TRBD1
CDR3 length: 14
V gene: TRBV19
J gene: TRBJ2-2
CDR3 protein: ASSPGGQGAAGELF

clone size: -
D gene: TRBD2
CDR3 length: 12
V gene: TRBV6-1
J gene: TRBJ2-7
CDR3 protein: ASRRGRDSYEQY

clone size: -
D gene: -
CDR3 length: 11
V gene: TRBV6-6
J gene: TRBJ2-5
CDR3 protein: ASTPGVGETQY

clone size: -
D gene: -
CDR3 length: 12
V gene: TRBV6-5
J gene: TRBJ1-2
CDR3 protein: ASSYSRTSGGYT

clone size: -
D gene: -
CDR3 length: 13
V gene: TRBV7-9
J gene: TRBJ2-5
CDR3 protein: ASSRWVSGGETQY

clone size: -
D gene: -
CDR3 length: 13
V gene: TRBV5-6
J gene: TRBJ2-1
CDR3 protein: ASSWASGRYNEQF

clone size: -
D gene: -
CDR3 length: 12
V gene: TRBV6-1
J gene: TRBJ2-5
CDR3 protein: ASGVGRFQETQY

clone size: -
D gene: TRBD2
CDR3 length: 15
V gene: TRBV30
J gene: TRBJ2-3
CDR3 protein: AWNPPGTSGRIDTQY

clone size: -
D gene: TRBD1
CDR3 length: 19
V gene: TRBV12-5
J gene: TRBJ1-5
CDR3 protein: ASGLGRQGRRRADSNQPQH

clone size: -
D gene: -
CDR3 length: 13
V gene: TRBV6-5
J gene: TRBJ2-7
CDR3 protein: ASSYSMALSYEQY

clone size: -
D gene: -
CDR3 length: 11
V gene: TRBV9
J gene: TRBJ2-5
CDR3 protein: ASSLTQEGTQY

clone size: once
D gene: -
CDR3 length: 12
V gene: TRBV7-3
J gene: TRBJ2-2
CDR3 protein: ASSFGAGTGELF

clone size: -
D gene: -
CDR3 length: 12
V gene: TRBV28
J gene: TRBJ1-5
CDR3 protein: ASSTGFSNQPQH

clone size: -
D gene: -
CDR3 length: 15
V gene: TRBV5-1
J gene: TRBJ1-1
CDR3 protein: ASSYGQGQSMNTEAF

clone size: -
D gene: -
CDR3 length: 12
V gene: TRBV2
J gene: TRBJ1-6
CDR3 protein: ASSPDTYNSPLH

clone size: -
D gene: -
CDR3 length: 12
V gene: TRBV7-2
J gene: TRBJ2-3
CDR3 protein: ASSLAFPSDTQY

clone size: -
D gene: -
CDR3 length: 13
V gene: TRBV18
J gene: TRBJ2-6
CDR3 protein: ASSLDSLGANVLT

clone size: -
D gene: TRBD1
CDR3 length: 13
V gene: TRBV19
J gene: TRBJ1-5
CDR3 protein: ASSISGDSNQPQH

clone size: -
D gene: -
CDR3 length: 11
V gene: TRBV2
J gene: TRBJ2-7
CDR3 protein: ASRGGPRWEQY

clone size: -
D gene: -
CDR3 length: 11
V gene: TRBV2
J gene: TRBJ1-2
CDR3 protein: AREVQGHGGYT

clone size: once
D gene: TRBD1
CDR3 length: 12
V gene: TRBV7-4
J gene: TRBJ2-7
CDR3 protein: ASSLRDRVSEQY

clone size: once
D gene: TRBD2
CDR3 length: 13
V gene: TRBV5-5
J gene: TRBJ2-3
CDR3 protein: ASSGTSALPDTQY

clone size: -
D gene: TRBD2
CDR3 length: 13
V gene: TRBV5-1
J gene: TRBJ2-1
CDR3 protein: ASSTSGGSYNEQF

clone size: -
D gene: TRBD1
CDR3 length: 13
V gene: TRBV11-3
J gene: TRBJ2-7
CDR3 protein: ASSFRKGALYEQY

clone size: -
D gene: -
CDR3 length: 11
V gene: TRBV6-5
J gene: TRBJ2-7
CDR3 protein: ASSTGPSYEQY

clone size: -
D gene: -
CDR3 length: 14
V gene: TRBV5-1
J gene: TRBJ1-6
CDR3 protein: ASSLPQTGANSPLH

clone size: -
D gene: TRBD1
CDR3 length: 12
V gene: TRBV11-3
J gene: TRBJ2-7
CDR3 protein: ASSTGTGYVEQY

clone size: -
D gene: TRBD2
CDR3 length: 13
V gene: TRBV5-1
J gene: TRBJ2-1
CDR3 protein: ASSLDLAGVNEQF

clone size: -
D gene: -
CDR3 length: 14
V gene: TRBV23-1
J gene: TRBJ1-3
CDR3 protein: ASSQPQAQTGNTIY

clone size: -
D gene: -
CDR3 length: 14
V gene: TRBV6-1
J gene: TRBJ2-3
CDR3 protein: ASSDGTGLVTDTQY

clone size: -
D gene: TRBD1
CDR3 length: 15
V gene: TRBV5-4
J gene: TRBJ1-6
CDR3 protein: ASSLEATGIRNSPLH

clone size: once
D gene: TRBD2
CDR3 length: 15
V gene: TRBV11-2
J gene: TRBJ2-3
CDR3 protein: ASSLAGGTRRPDTQY

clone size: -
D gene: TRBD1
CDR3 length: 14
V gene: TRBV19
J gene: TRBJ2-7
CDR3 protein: ASSITPRGLIYEQY